The 17 T cell receptor beta chains below all came from one sample that was sequenced in a study of blood T cell repertoires in COVID-19. Generated by immunoSEQ multiplex PCR, the TCRdb table keeps only in-frame clones and is missing some. Here the sample spans 250,000 to 350,000 clones, more than 80% being singletons. Material for sequencing was peripheral blood. Receptors originate from a man aged 18 to 30 who had recovered from COVID-19.

V and J are TRBV7-9 and TRBJ1-2; D gene ambiguous. The CDR3 runs to 11 residues. The germline CDR1 and CDR2 sequences are SEHNR and FQNEAQ (reference sequence). V was trimmed by 8 bases and J by 2 bases, leaving 6 bases between them. The chain's CDR3 is CASEFNYGYTF. CDR3 in DNA: TGTGCCAGCGAGTTCAACTATGGCTACACCTTC.

This clone showed up just a few times. The chain recombines TRBV7-9 with TRBJ1-2; the D gene is possibly TRBD1 (5 bases). Trimming shortened V by 0 bases and J by 6 bases, and 8 bases separated the two germline ends. The CDR3 covers 13 residues. Looked up from germline, CDR1 is SEHNR and CDR2 is FQNEAQ (reference sequence). CDR3 sequence (DNA): TGTGCCAGCAGCTTAGCAGGGGAACATGGCTACACCTTC. The encoded protein is CASSLAGEHGYTF.

The rearrangement links TRBV6-2 or TRBV6-3 to TRBJ2-7, with a tentative D call TRBD1 (6 bases). Trimming cost V 5 bases and J 2 bases, with 13 bases left between them. The CDR3 spans 14 residues. CDR1 is MNHEY, CDR2 SVGEGT, per germline. The CDR3 bases are TGTGCCAGCAGTAGGGGGTCAGAGGCCTACGAGCAGTACTTC. It is translated as CASSRGSEAYEQYF.

As for this clone: At one end the junction does not follow the germline gene, possibly because of a read error. The V call is TRBV19, the J call TRBJ1-2; tentatively, D is TRBD1 (6 bases). The V gene's germline CDR1 is LNHDA and CDR2 SQIVND (reference sequence). This CDR3 has 12 amino acids. The CDR3 protein is CASSDPGVRGSF. CDR3 in DNA: TGTGCCAGTAGTGACCCAGGGGTCCGGGGCTCCTTC.

V usage is TRBV5-1 and J usage is TRBJ2-1; 9 bases agree with TRBD1. Germline CDR1 reads SGHRS; CDR2 reads YFSETQ. The CDR3 has 15 amino acids. The ends lost 3 bases at V and 2 bases at J; junction bases unmatched: 3. The DNA of the CDR3 is TGCGCCAGCAGCTATACAGGGGGCCCCTACAATGAGCAGTTCTTC. It encodes CASSYTGGPYNEQFF.

This CDR3 is CASSPSGLAGGTDEQFF. For the CDR3, the DNA is TGCGCCAGCAGTCCGTCGGGACTAGCGGGGGGTACCGATGAGCAGTTCTTC. This sequence joins TRBV23-1 and TRBJ2-1; TRBD2 aligns across 15 bases. TRBV23-1 is an open reading frame, and its role is uncertain. This CDR3 is 17 amino acids long. The V and J ends lost 4 bases and 8 bases, in that order; junction bases with no gene match: 9.

This clone came up once. The CDR3 region has the DNA TGTGCCAGCAGCTTACGGGGAAATTATGGCTACACCTTC. Translating gives CASSLRGNYGYTF. The rearrangement joins TRBV7-3 to TRBJ1-2; D is undetermined. The CDR3 sequence is 13 residues long. Looked up from germline, CDR1 is SGHTA and CDR2 is FQGTGA. V gave up 2 bases and J gave up 5 bases, with 9 bases separating them.

The chain combines TRBV12-3 or TRBV12-4 with TRBJ1-1; D perhaps matches TRBD1 (5 bases). The CDR3 spans 12 residues. With 6 bases removed from V and 8 bases from J, the gap between germline ends came to 13 bases. Written as DNA, the CDR3 is TGTGCCAGCAGGAGTCCACCAGGGGAAGCTTTCTTT. Translating gives CASRSPPGEAFF.

The chain joins TRBV7-2 to TRBJ2-5; TRBD1 is a possible D gene (6 bases). Per germline, CDR1 SGHTA and CDR2 FQGNSA. This CDR3 comprises 14 residues. Trimming took off 2 bases at V and 3 bases at J, with 10 bases between the two ends. DNA of the CDR3: TGTGCCAGCAGCTTACCGACAGGAGAAGAGACCCAGTACTTC. This gives the protein CASSLPTGEETQYF.

This chain connects TRBV4-1 to TRBJ2-5; D remains unclear. The CDR3 runs to 15 residues. V was trimmed by 3 bases and J by 1 base, leaving 12 bases between them. The V gene's germline CDR1 is MGHRA and CDR2 YSYEKL. The CDR3 DNA reads TGCGCCAGCAGCCATTCCTGGGCAGTCCAAGAGACCCAGTACTTC. Protein product: CASSHSWAVQETQYF.

The gene calls are TRBV6-5 and TRBJ2-2, with D uncertain. Germline V CDR1 and CDR2: MNHEY, SVGAGI. V was clipped by 2 bases and J by 7 bases, with 5 bases between them. This CDR3 has 12 residues. This CDR3 reads CASSYAYGELFF. The CDR3 nucleotides read TGTGCCAGCAGTTACGCCTACGGGGAGCTGTTTTTT.

This clone was observed a handful of times. The rearrangement joins TRBV27 to TRBJ2-2; 7 bases are a match to TRBD1. The V and J ends lost 6 bases and 3 bases, in that order; junction bases with no gene match: 7. The CDR3 consists of 15 residues. Germline V gene sequence: CDR1 MNHEY, CDR2 SMNVEV (reference sequence). The DNA of the CDR3 is TGTGCCAGCAGCCGGAGACAGGGTTACACCGGGGAGCTGTTTTTT. It yields the protein CASSRRQGYTGELFF.

V is TRBV18 and J is TRBJ2-3; 7 bases are shared with TRBD1. Unmatched junction bases numbered 8, after V lost 3 bases and J lost 2 bases. This CDR3 has 16 amino acids. CDR1 and CDR2 from the germline V gene are KGHSH and LQKENI. The CDR3 region has the DNA TGTGCCAGCTCACCGGTGCAACAGGGGTTCACAGATACGCAGTATTTT. It codes for CASSPVQQGFTDTQYF.

Comments on this clone: The same CDR3 can be traced to other DNA sequences in this sample. This chain uses TRBV2 with TRBJ2-7; no reliable D call. The germline V and J ends were trimmed by 5 bases and 4 bases, with 6 bases remaining between them. The CDR3 sequence is 11 residues long. CDR1 is SNHLY, CDR2 FYNNEI, per germline. This CDR3 reads CASSSVYEQYF. CDR3 sequence (DNA): TGTGCCAGCAGTTCCGTATACGAGCAGTACTTC.

This chain connects TRBV25-1 to TRBJ2-7; 9 nucleotides line up with TRBD1. V shed 2 bases and J 3 bases; nucleotides not matched to a gene: 2. There are 14 residues in the CDR3. Germline loops: CDR1 MGHDK, CDR2 SYGVNS. The CDR3 DNA reads TGTGCCAGCAGTGAACGGACAGGGGTCTACGAGCAGTACTTC. Translating gives CASSERTGVYEQYF.

The chain combines TRBV19 with TRBJ2-1; 9 bases align to TRBD2. Unmatched junction bases numbered 7, after V lost 4 bases and J lost 6 bases. The CDR3 totals 15 residues. CDR1 and CDR2 (germline): LNHDA, SQIVND (reference sequence). CDR3: CASSTIPGLANEQFF. DNA of the CDR3: TGTGCCAGTAGTACCATCCCGGGACTAGCCAATGAGCAGTTCTTC.

The chain combines TRBV15 with TRBJ2-7; weak D call: TRBD1 (6 bases). The CDR3 consists of 13 residues. CDR1 LNHNV and CDR2 YYDKDF come from the germline V gene (reference sequence). V was trimmed by 5 bases and J by 1 base, leaving 9 bases between them. CDR3 sequence: CATSGTGSYEQYF. CDR3 sequence (DNA): TGTGCCACCAGCGGTACAGGGTCCTACGAGCAGTACTTC.